This TCR beta chain stems from a study of cytomegalovirus exposure and HLA in healthy donors. This table comes from immunoSEQ multiplex PCR, and its TCRdb copy is limited to in-frame clones, with some not included. The sample records 130,000 to 150,000 clones, 85% to 90% being singletons. Donors came from a validation cohort of some 130 subjects, distinct from the first 666-subject cohort. CDR1 and CDR2 from the germline V gene are SGHRS and YFSETQ. CDR3 length equals 11 residues. The V end was cut by 2 bases, the J end by 4 bases, with 4 bases between. The TCR originated in a young woman in good health and CMV-seropositive. Sequencing was done on a sample of PBMCs. V is TRBV5-1 and J is TRBJ2-7; D gene ambiguous. Here the CDR3 reads CASSFQYEQYF. The CDR3 nucleotides read TGCGCCAGCAGCTTCCAATACGAGCAGTACTTC.